This T cell receptor beta chain was sequenced during a study of cytomegalovirus exposure and HLA in healthy donors. Study background: Of all 400 or so donors who were genotyped, 75% to 90% belonged to the Caucasian-associated ancestry cluster. General observations from the study: The investigators catalogued 164 TCR beta chains as cytomegalovirus-associated.

Amplification used 60 Vbeta primers and 13 Jbeta primers. Data came from immunoSEQ multiplex PCR; TCRdb stores just in-frame clones and leaves some out. The table has roughly 100,000 clones, 10% to 15% seen once. Unrecorded immune exposures were likely, despite nominal health at sampling. To note about this clone: The antigen remains unidentified.

Sequencing was performed on PBMCs. This TCR was recovered from a man between 35 and 55 years old in good health and CMV-seropositive.

CDR3 sequence reads: CSAATGGSETQYF. CDR3 in DNA: TGCAGCGCAGCGACAGGGGGATCGGAGACCCAGTACTTC. V and J are TRBV29-1 and TRBJ2-5; 9 nucleotides agree with TRBD1. Germline V lookup: CDR1 SQVTM, CDR2 ANQGSEA. After removal of 7 bases from V and 5 bases from J, the junction contained 8 bases not matched to a gene. The length of the CDR3 is 13 residues.